This TCR beta chain was retrieved from a study of beta chain features in type 1 diabetes. Looking at the study overall: When patients were set against healthy donors, age, gender and cell yields were similar. All samples together contributed around 100,000,000 sorted cells for examination. Study-level results: Among all four CD4+ subsets, Type 1 diabetes patients had TCRB CDR3s that were moderately but significantly shorter. PCR might show a preference for shorter templates, equally across patients and controls.

Expressed TCRB transcripts were sequenced after all isolated RNA was converted to cDNA. The data were produced by immunoSEQ multiplex PCR, yet TCRdb's version contains in-frame clones alone and is incomplete. Here the sample spans around 690,000 clones, around an eighth being singletons. Germline assignment: CDR1 KGHSH and CDR2 LQKENI. The ends were cut back, 6 bases at V and 2 bases at J, with 8 bases in the middle. The CDR3 covers 13 residues. About this clone: Its antigen is unidentified.

This receptor was taken from a man between 25 and 39 years old with type 1 diabetes. The sequenced sample consisted of naive CD4+ T cells from blood. V is TRBV18 and J is TRBJ1-5, with unresolved D. The CDR3 spells CASSSGGNQPQHF. The CDR3 DNA reads as TGTGCCAGCTCCAGCGGTGGCAATCAGCCCCAGCATTTT.